The 16 T cell receptor beta chains in this list originate from one sample, sequenced in a study of identical twins. In TCRdb, the 5' RACE reads were re-called with MiXCR into one record per CDR3 protein. Of 540,000 or so distinct CDR3 sequences in the sample, 20% to 25% were seen once. The same data also contributed to another study, on yellow fever vaccine responses in identical twins.

The sequenced sample was CD4+ T cells sorted from blood. The receptors here all came from a woman aged 18-29 years in good health.

V is TRBV29-1 and J is TRBJ2-1; 9 nucleotides agree with TRBD2. The CDR3 sequence is 13 residues long. Germline lookup yields CDR1 SQVTM and CDR2 ANQGSEA. Germline trimming cut 7 bases from V and 5 bases from J; bases unmatched to any gene: 6. The CDR3 sequence: CSAGTSFNNEQFF. DNA for the CDR3: TGCAGCGCCGGGACTAGCTTCAACAATGAGCAGTTCTTC.

V is TRBV7-6 and J is TRBJ1-5, with D unclear. Trimming removed 7 bases from V and 4 bases from J, with 17 bases in between. Germline loops: CDR1 SGHVS, CDR2 FNYEAQ. The CDR3 sequence is 15 residues long. The CDR3 is CASTPAAGLNQPQHF. CDR3 nucleotide sequence: TGTGCCAGCACCCCAGCCGCTGGGTTAAATCAGCCCCAGCATTTT.

The rearrangement uses TRBV7-2 and TRBJ2-1; TRBD2 matches 11 bases. In germline, CDR1 is SGHTA, CDR2 FQGNSA. The V and J ends lost 1 base and 6 bases, in that order; junction bases with no gene match: 2. CDR3 length equals 15 residues. The CDR3: CASSLVAGGRNEQFF. Written as DNA, the CDR3 is TGTGCCAGCAGCTTAGTAGCGGGGGGGCGCAATGAGCAGTTCTTC.

The CDR3 region is CAIGQGADNEQFF. Here the CDR3 DNA reads TGTGCCATCGGGCAGGGGGCTGACAATGAGCAGTTCTTC. The chain recombines TRBV10-3 with TRBJ2-1; 8 positions match TRBD1. The CDR3 has 13 residues. Germline CDR1 ENHRY, CDR2 SYGVKD. With V trimmed by 8 bases and J by 5 bases, 5 bases remained unmatched.

There are a few counts of this clonotype. The V gene is TRBV7-8, the J gene TRBJ1-4, with D possibly matching TRBD1 (5 bases). The CDR3 length is 15 residues. The germline V gene has CDR1 SGHVS and CDR2 FQNEAQ. Trimming left V 5 bases short and J 4 bases short, with 14 bases between. CDR3 in amino acids: CASSEDRDFNEKLFF. The CDR3 nucleotides are TGTGCCAGCAGCGAAGACAGAGATTTTAATGAAAAACTGTTTTTT. Full variable domain (outside the CDR3, taken from reference TRBV7-8 and TRBJ1-4): GAGVSQSPRYKVAKRGQDVALRCDPISGHVSLFWYQQALGQGPEFLTYFQNEAQLDKSGLPSDRFFAERPEGSVSTLKIQRTQQEDSAVYLCASSEDRDFNEKLFFGSGTQLSVL.

This clonotype was recorded a few times. The V gene is TRBV7-3, the J gene TRBJ2-7; 13 nucleotides line up with TRBD2. The junction had 13 bases not matched to a gene; V was cut back by 4 bases and J by 7 bases. CDR3 length equals 17 residues. CDR1 is SGHTA and CDR2 is FQGTGA in the germline V gene. The CDR3 region has the DNA TGTGCCAGCAGCTCCTCACTCGGACTAGCGGGAGAGAATGAGCAGTACTTC. Its protein is CASSSSLGLAGENEQYF.

The chain combines TRBV19 with TRBJ1-6, with a tentative D call TRBD1 (5 bases). V gave up 5 bases and J gave up 10 bases, with 18 bases separating them. Germline assignment: CDR1 LNHDA and CDR2 SQIVND (reference sequence). This CDR3 comprises 15 residues. CDR3 amino acids: CASSWSSGIGSPLHF. CDR3 in DNA: TGTGCCAGTAGTTGGAGTTCAGGGATCGGGTCACCCCTCCACTTT.

There are a few counts of this clonotype. The CDR3 reads CASRVAGGFYNEQFF. The CDR3 nucleotides read TGTGCCAGCAGGGTAGCGGGAGGCTTCTACAATGAGCAGTTCTTC. This rearrangement joins TRBV6-1 to TRBJ2-1; 10 positions match TRBD2. The CDR3 spans 15 residues. J lost 3 bases, V lost 6 bases, and 5 bases had no gene match. The V gene's germline CDR1 is MNHNS and CDR2 SASEGT.

A few counts support this clonotype. The chain combines TRBV6-1 with TRBJ2-3; D is possibly TRBD1 or TRBD2 (7 bases each). Trimming pared 6 bases from V and 1 base from J, leaving 14 bases between. The CDR3 runs to 15 residues. CDR1 and CDR2 from the germline V gene are MNHNS and SASEGT. CDR3 in DNA: TGTGCCAGCAGCAACAGGGGAGGGGGCACAGATACGCAGTATTTT. It codes for CASSNRGGGTDTQYF.

This CDR3 reads CASGGREGPDTQYF. The CDR3 DNA sequence: TGTGCCAGCGGAGGACGGGAGGGCCCAGATACGCAGTATTTT. J is TRBJ2-3 and V is TRBV7-9, with TRBD2 matching 8 bases. Germline-derived CDR1 and CDR2 are SEHNR and FQNEAQ (reference sequence). With V trimmed by 8 bases and J by 4 bases, 8 bases remained unmatched. The CDR3 is 14 residues long.

The chain carries TRBV5-1 and TRBJ2-2, with 14 positions matching TRBD2. Germline V gene lookup returns CDR1 SGHRS and CDR2 YFSETQ. J gave up 4 bases and V 4 bases, and 6 bases lay outside the gene matches. The CDR3 covers 17 residues. CDR3 DNA: TGCGCCAGCAGCGCCGGACTAGCGGGAGGTTCCACCGGGGAGCTGTTTTTT. Encoded protein: CASSAGLAGGSTGELFF. Full variable domain (remainder filled in from reference TRBV5-1 and TRBJ2-2): KAGVTQTPRYLIKTRGQQVTLSCSPISGHRSVSWYQQTPGQGLQFLFEYFSETQRNKGNFPGRFSGRQFSNSRSEMNVSTLELGDSALYLCASSAGLAGGSTGELFFGEGSRLTVL.

The chain recombines TRBV18 with TRBJ2-5, with 11 bases lining up with TRBD2. Germline loops: CDR1 KGHSH, CDR2 LQKENI. This CDR3 comprises 16 residues. Trimming removed 3 bases from V and 5 bases from J; junction bases left unmatched: 8. CDR3 residues: CASSPALAGAVETQYF. CDR3 coding DNA: TGTGCCAGCTCACCTGCACTAGCGGGAGCGGTGGAGACCCAGTACTTC.

V and J are TRBV4-1 and TRBJ2-5; D tentatively fits TRBD1 or TRBD2 (5 bases each). The CDR3 has 15 residues. The ends were cut back, 0 bases at V and 6 bases at J, with 14 bases in the middle. Germline V gene sequence: CDR1 MGHRA, CDR2 YSYEKL. The CDR3 DNA reads as TGCGCCAGCAGCCAAGACCCCGGGGCCCCTAAGACCCAGTACTTC. This codes for CASSQDPGAPKTQYF.

The V call is TRBV7-9, the J call TRBJ1-1; D is ambiguous. V was pared by 11 bases and J by 0 bases, with 16 bases between. In germline, CDR1 is SEHNR, CDR2 FQNEAQ (reference sequence). This CDR3 region has 14 residues. The CDR3 nucleotides are TGTGCCGGCCTTTCGCAAGCAATGAACACTGAAGCTTTCTTT. Protein product: CAGLSQAMNTEAFF.

The V call is TRBV7-8, the J call TRBJ1-4; a weak D match, TRBD1 (6 bases). The V end lost 4 bases, the J end lost 3 bases, and 9 bases lay between the germline ends. Germline CDR1 SGHVS, CDR2 FQNEAQ. There are 14 residues in the CDR3. This CDR3 is CASSSQGPNEKLFF. CDR3 DNA: TGTGCCAGCAGCTCACAGGGCCCTAATGAAAAACTGTTTTTT.

This clonotype was counted between two and nine times. The chain carries TRBV6-1 and TRBJ1-2, with 7 bases matching TRBD1. Germline V gene lookup returns CDR1 MNHNS and CDR2 SASEGT. V was pared by 7 bases and J by 4 bases, with 9 bases of the junction left unmatched. This CDR3 is built from 14 residues. The CDR3 bases are TGTGCCAGCACGGATGGGGGACAGTTCTATGGCTACACCTTC. As protein: CASTDGGQFYGYTF.